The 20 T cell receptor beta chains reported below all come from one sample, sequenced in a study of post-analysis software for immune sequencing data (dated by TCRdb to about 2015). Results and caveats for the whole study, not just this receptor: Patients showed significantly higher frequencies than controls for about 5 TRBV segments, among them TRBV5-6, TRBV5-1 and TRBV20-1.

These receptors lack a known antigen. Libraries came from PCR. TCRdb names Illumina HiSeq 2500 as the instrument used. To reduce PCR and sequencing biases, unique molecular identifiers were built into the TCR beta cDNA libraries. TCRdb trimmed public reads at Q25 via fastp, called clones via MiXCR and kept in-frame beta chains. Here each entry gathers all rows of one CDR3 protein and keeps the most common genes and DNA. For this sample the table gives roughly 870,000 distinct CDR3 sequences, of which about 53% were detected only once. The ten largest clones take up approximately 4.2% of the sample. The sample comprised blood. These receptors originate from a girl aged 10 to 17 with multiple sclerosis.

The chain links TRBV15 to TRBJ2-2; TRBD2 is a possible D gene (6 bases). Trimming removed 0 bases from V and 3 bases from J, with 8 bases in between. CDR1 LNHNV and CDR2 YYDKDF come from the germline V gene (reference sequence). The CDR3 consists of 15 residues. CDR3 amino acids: CATSRDWGDTGELFF. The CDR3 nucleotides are TGTGCCACCAGCAGAGATTGGGGGGACACCGGGGAGCTGTTTTTT. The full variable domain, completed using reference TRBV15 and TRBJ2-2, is DAMVIQNPRYQVTQFGKPVTLSCSQTLNHNVMYWYQQKSSQAPKLLFHYYDKDFNNEADTPDNFQSRRPNTSFCFLDIRSPGLGDTAMYLCATSRDWGDTGELFFGEGSRLTVL.

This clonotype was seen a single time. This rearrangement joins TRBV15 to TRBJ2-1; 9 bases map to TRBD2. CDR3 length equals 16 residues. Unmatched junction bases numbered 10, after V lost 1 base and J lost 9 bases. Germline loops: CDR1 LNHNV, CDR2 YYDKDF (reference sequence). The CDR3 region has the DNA TGTGCCACCAGCAGAGTGTCTAGCGGGGCAGGGGGTGAGCAGTTCTTC. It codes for CATSRVSSGAGGEQFF.

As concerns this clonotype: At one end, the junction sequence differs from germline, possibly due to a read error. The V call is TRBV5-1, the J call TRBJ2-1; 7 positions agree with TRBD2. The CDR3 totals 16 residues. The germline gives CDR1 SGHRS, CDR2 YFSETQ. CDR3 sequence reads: CASSLEPRGSYNGQFF. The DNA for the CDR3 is TGCGCCAGCAGCTTGGAACCGCGGGGGTCCTACAATGGGCAGTTCTTC.

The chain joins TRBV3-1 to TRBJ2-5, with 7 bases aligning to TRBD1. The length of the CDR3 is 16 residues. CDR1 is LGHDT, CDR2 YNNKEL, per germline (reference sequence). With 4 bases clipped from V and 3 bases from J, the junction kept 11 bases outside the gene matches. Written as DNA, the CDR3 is TGTGCCAGCAGCCCCAAGATTTGGGACAGCGAAGAGACCCAGTACTTC. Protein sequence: CASSPKIWDSEETQYF.

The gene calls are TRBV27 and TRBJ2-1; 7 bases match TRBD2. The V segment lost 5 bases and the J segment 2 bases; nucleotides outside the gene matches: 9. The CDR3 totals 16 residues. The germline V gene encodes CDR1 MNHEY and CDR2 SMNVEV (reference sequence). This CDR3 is CASSPLTGGTYNEQFF. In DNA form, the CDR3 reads TGTGCCAGCAGTCCTTTGACGGGAGGAACCTACAATGAGCAGTTCTTC.

The DNA of the CDR3 is TGCAGTGCTGCAGGCCAAGGCCCAGATACGCAGTATTTT. This sequence encodes CSAAGQGPDTQYF. The rearrangement links TRBV20-1 to TRBJ2-3; the D is unclear. The CDR3 length is 13 residues. The V and J ends lost 5 bases and 4 bases respectively, with 13 bases between them. The germline V gene has CDR1 DFQATT and CDR2 SNEGSKA (reference sequence).

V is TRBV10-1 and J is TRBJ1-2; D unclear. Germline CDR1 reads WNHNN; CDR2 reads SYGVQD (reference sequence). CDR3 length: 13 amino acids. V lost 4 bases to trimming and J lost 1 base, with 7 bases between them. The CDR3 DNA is TGCGCCAGCAGTGGCTACAATAACTATGGCTACACCTTC. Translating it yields CASSGYNNYGYTF.

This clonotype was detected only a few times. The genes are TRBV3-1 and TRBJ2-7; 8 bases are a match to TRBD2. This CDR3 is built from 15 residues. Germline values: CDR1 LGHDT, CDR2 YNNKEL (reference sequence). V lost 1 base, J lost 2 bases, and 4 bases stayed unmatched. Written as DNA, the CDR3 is TGTGCCAGCAGCCAAGGCCCGGGAGGGACCTACGAGCAGTACTTC. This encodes CASSQGPGGTYEQYF.

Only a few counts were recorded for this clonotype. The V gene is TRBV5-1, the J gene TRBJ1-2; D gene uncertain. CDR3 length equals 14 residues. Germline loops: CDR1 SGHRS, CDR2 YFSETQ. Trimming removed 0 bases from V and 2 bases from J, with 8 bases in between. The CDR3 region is CASSLEPANYGYTF. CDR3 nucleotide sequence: TGCGCCAGCAGCTTGGAACCAGCCAACTATGGCTACACCTTC.

The CDR3 DNA reads as TGCGCCAGCAGCTCAACCGGGACTTGGGGAGAGCAGTACTTC. Its protein product is CASSSTGTWGEQYF. This chain links TRBV5-1 with TRBJ2-5, with D perhaps TRBD2 (6 bases). Germline V lookup: CDR1 SGHRS, CDR2 YFSETQ. V was trimmed by 3 bases and J by 11 bases, leaving 20 bases between them. The CDR3 totals 14 residues.

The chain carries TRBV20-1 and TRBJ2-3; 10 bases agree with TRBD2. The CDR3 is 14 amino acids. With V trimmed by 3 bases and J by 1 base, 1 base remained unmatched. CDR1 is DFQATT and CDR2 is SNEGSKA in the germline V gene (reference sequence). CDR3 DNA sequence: TGCAGTGCTAGCACTAGCGGGGGCACAGATACGCAGTATTTT. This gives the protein CSASTSGGTDTQYF.

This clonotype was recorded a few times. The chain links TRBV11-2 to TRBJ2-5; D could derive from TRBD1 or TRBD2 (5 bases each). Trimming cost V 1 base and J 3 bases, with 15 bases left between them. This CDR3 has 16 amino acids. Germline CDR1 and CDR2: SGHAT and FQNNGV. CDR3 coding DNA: TGTGCCAGCAGCTTAGGAACCCGGGGACCCGAAGAGACCCAGTACTTC. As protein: CASSLGTRGPEETQYF.

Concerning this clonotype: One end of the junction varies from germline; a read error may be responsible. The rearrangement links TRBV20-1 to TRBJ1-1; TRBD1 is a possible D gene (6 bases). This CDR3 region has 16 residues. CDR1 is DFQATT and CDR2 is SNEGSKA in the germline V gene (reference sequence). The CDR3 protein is CSARDYSAGEYTEAFF. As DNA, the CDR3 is TGCAGTGCTAGAGATTATTCGGCAGGGGAATACACTGAGGCTTTCTTT.

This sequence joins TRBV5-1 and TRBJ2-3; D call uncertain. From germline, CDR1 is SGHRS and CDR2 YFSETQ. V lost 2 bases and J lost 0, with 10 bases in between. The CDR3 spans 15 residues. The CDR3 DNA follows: TGCGCCAGCAGCTTCGGTCCAAGAAGCACAGATACGCAGTATTTT. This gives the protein CASSFGPRSTDTQYF.

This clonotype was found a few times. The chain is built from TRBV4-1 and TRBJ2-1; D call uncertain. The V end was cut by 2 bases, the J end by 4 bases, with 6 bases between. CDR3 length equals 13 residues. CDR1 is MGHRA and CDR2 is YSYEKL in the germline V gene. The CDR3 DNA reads TGCGCCAGCAGCCAACGAACTTACAATGAGCAGTTCTTC. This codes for CASSQRTYNEQFF.

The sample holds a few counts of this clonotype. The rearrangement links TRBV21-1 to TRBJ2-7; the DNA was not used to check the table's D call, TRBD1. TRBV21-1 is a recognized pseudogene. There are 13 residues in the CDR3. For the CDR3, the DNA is TGTGCCCCGGTGGGGCCAGCTTCCTACGAGCAGTACTTC. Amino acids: CAPVGPASYEQYF.

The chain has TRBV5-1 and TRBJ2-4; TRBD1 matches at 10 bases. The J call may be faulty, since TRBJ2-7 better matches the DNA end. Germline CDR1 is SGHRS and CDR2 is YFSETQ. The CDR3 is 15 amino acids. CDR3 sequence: CASNPGQGLTYEQYF. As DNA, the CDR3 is TGCGCCAGCAACCCGGGACAGGGGTTAACCTACGAGCAGTACTTC.

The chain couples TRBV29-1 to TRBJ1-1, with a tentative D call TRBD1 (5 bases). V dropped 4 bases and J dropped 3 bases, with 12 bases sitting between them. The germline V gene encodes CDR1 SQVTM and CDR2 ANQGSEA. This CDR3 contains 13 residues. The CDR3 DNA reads TGCAGCGTTGCGGGACGTGTTCACACTGAAGCTTTCTTT. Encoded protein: CSVAGRVHTEAFF.

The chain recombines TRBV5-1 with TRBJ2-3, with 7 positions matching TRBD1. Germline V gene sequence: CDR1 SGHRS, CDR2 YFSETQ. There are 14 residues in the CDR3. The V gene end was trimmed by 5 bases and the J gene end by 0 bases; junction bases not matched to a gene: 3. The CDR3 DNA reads TGCGCCAGCAGACGGGACAGTAGCACAGATACGCAGTATTTT. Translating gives CASRRDSSTDTQYF.

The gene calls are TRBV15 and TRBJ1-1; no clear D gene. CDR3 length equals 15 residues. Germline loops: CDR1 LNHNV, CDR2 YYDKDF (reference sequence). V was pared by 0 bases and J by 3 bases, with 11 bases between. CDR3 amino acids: CATSRDKKQDTEAFF. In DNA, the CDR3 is TGTGCCACCAGCAGAGATAAAAAGCAGGACACTGAAGCTTTCTTT.